Shown below are 10 T cell receptor beta chains from a single sample sequenced in a study of T cells after somatic rescue of genetic block. Clones were read by immunoSEQ multiplex PCR, and TCRdb kept only the in-frame ones, dropping some. In the table there are more than 70,000 clones, 80% to 90% of which are singletons. The sample consisted of peripheral blood mononuclear cells (PBMCs). These receptors were obtained from a woman aged 18 to 35.

The sample holds a few counts of this clone. The chain links TRBV30 to TRBJ1-1; D remains ambiguous. CDR3 length: 13 amino acids. Germline V gives CDR1 GTSNPN, CDR2 SVGIG (reference sequence). The V gene lost 1 base and the J gene lost 1 base, with 7 bases spanning the gap. CDR3 sequence: CAWSARQNTEAFF. The CDR3 nucleotides read TGTGCCTGGAGTGCAAGACAGAACACTGAAGCTTTCTTT.

This sequence joins TRBV6-1 and TRBJ1-1; 7 bases agree with TRBD1. CDR1 and CDR2 (germline): MNHNS, SASEGT. With 1 base clipped from V and 7 bases from J, the junction kept 6 bases outside the gene matches. CDR3 size: 14 residues. CDR3 amino acids: CASSEGLGQYEAFF. The CDR3 DNA follows: TGTGCCAGCAGTGAAGGGTTGGGACAGTATGAAGCTTTCTTT.

This clone has only one observation. The chain has TRBV6-6 and TRBJ1-2; 7 nucleotides align to TRBD1. Germline CDR1 MNHNY, CDR2 SVGAGI (reference sequence). CDR3 length equals 14 residues. The V gene end was trimmed by 7 bases and the J gene end by 8 bases; junction bases not matched to a gene: 13. As DNA, the CDR3 is TGTGCCAGCACGCGCGGGACAGCTACGAGGGGCTACACCTTC. Its protein is CASTRGTATRGYTF.

The chain has TRBV19 and TRBJ1-5, with 7 positions matching TRBD1. Trimming took 8 bases from V and 2 from J; bases not matched to a gene: 6. Per germline, CDR1 LNHDA and CDR2 SQIVND (reference sequence). The CDR3 has 14 amino acids. Here the CDR3 reads CASHSRGGNQPQHF. The CDR3 bases are TGTGCCAGTCATTCCAGGGGGGGCAATCAGCCCCAGCATTTT.

This chain joins TRBV14 and TRBJ2-7; 8 bases agree with TRBD1. Germline trimming cut 4 bases from V and 0 bases from J; bases unmatched to any gene: 14. This CDR3 spans 18 amino acids. CDR1 and CDR2 (germline): SGHDN, FVKESK. CDR3 coding DNA: TGTGCCAGCAGCCCCTGGTGGCAGGGGGCCACTAGCTCCTACGAGCAGTACTTC. It yields the protein CASSPWWQGATSSYEQYF.

J is TRBJ2-7 and V is TRBV28; 7 positions agree with TRBD2. The germline V gene has CDR1 MDHEN and CDR2 SYDVKM. The CDR3 has 15 residues. V shed 6 bases and J 3 bases; nucleotides not matched to a gene: 11. The CDR3: CASSGRIRDYYEQYF. The DNA for the CDR3 is TGTGCCAGCAGCGGTCGGATAAGGGACTACTACGAGCAGTACTTC.

The chain uses TRBV29-1 and TRBJ1-2; TRBD1 aligns across 11 bases. Germline CDR1 SQVTM, CDR2 ANQGSEA. Germline trimming cut 7 bases from V and 8 bases from J; bases unmatched to any gene: 9. The CDR3 is 13 residues long. The CDR3 nucleotides read TGCAGCGCCGGACAGGGGGCGTTGGAAGGCTACACCTTC. It translates to CSAGQGALEGYTF.

This clone was seen just once. The gene calls are TRBV2 and TRBJ2-1; D is possibly TRBD2 (5 bases). Trimming left V 6 bases short and J 0 bases short, with 21 bases between. The CDR3 covers 18 residues. In germline, CDR1 is SNHLY, CDR2 FYNNEI. In DNA, the CDR3 is TGTGCCAGCAGGGGCCGGGGTTCAGCCCTGAGCTCCTACAATGAGCAGTTCTTC. Residues: CASRGRGSALSSYNEQFF.

This chain links TRBV14 with TRBJ2-7, with D possibly matching TRBD2 (6 bases). The length of the CDR3 is 15 residues. Germline CDR1 and CDR2: SGHDN and FVKESK. Trimming cost V 0 bases and J 1 base, with 10 bases left between them. CDR3 in DNA: TGTGCCAGCAGCCAAGATACCGGGAGTTCCTACGAGCAGTACTTC. It is translated as CASSQDTGSSYEQYF.

The genes are TRBV6-6 and TRBJ1-5; 9 nucleotides line up with TRBD1. V lost 4 bases, J lost 7 bases, and 5 bases stayed unmatched. Per germline, CDR1 MNHNY and CDR2 SVGAGI (reference sequence). The CDR3 extends over 14 amino acids. The CDR3 is CASSSGTGRQPQHF. The CDR3 coding sequence is TGTGCCAGCAGTTCAGGGACAGGGAGACAGCCCCAGCATTTT.